These T cell receptor beta chains were read from a single sample in a study of early T cells in non-severe SARS-CoV-2 infection. TCRdb recomputed calls from the 5' RACE reads with MiXCR, one row per CDR3 protein. The table shows some 57,000 distinct CDR3 sequences, with 10% to 15% occurring only once. Material for sequencing was whole blood. The receptors stem from an adult who was a healthcare worker with PCR-confirmed SARS-CoV-2 infection or an uninfected control (not recorded which). Both conserved end residues are part of each CDR3. Fields, in order: D gene, V gene, J gene, clone size, CDR3 DNA, CDR3 protein. The D gene is left open where the match is weak. For some rows the clone size is stated as once, few or many, or as a class when expanded; others skip it.

>.|TRBV20-1|TRBJ1-2|few
TGCAGTGCTAGATTCACTACAGGGTATGGCTACACCTTC
CSARFTTGYGYTF
>.|TRBV6-6|TRBJ2-7|.
TGTGCCAGCAGTTACGAGGGACCGAGCTCCTACGAGCAGTACTTC
CASSYEGPSSYEQYF
>TRBD1|TRBV14|TRBJ2-1|many
TGTGCCAGCAACCAAGGGGGACCGACAGGGGTGTCCTACAATGAGCAGTTCTTC
CASNQGGPTGVSYNEQFF
>TRBD1|TRBV5-5|TRBJ1-3|.
TGTGCCAGCAGCGTGGCCTGGAGTTCTATAGGGGGCCCCCTTATCTCTGGAAACACCATATATTTT
CASSVAWSSIGGPLISGNTIYF
>TRBD1|TRBV19|TRBJ2-7|many
TGTGCCAGTAGTATGTCCGGGACAGGGGGTCCCGACGAGCAGTACTTC
CASSMSGTGGPDEQYF
>TRBD2|TRBV6-2/TRBV6-3|TRBJ2-5|few
TGTGCCAGCAGTACCCCGCGGGGGCAAGAGACCCAGTACTTC
CASSTPRGQETQYF
>.|TRBV10-3|TRBJ2-4|many
TGTGCCATCAGTGAGTCGAGTGGAGCCAAAAACATTCAGTACTTC
CAISESSGAKNIQYF
>.|TRBV29-1|TRBJ1-2|.
TGCAGCGTTGACCTCATCTATGGCTACACCTTC
CSVDLIYGYTF
>.|TRBV6-1|TRBJ2-5|.
TGTGCCAGCAGTGGGACGCCTGGAGAGACCCAGTACTTC
CASSGTPGETQYF
>.|TRBV6-5|TRBJ1-6|.
TGTGCCAGCAGTAGGAGCTCCTATAATTCACCCCTCCACTTT
CASSRSSYNSPLHF
>.|TRBV7-9|TRBJ2-1|.
TGTGCCAGCAGCTTAGCGGGGAGCTCCTACAATGAGCAGTTCTTC
CASSLAGSSYNEQFF
>.|TRBV30|TRBJ1-3|few
TGTGCCTGGAGCCCGATCGACAGTGTAGGAAACACCATATATTTT
CAWSPIDSVGNTIYF
>.|TRBV5-4|TRBJ2-5|few
TGTGCCAGCAGCTTGGACAGGGGGGGCTCAGGCCAGTACTTC
CASSLDRGGSGQYF
>.|TRBV3-1|TRBJ1-1|few
TGTGCCAGCAGCCCGACCGGCATCTTCACTGAAGCTTTCTTT
CASSPTGIFTEAFF
>.|TRBV19|TRBJ1-5|.
TGTGCCAGTAGTATAGGGGCGTCGGGTCAGCCCCAGCATTTT
CASSIGASGQPQHF
>.|TRBV7-2|TRBJ2-3|many
TGTGCCAGCAGCTTTCCACAGGCATATACGCAGTATTTT
CASSFPQAYTQYF
>.|TRBV6-1|TRBJ2-1|.
TGTGCCAGCAGTGAAGAGCCGGGAACCTACAATGAGCAGTTCTTC
CASSEEPGTYNEQFF
>.|TRBV7-9|TRBJ1-5|many
TGTGCCAGCAGCTTAGATCCGCCGGGGCAGCCCCAGCATTTT
CASSLDPPGQPQHF
>.|TRBV25-1|TRBJ2-7|many
TGTGCCAGCAGTGAACTCGGGACCTACGAGCAGTACTTC
CASSELGTYEQYF
>.|TRBV10-2|TRBJ2-1|few
TGCGCCAGCCGGTGGGGACTTGGCGGGGACTCCTACAATGAGCAGTTCTTC
CASRWGLGGDSYNEQFF
>TRBD1|TRBV11-1|TRBJ2-2|.
TGTGCCAGCAGCTCCCGGGACAGCGGGGAGCTGTTTTTT
CASSSRDSGELFF
>TRBD2|TRBV7-9|TRBJ2-3|.
TGTGCCAACAGCCAGACTAGCGGGAGCTCCCCCGGGGAGGCAGATACGCAGTATTTT
CANSQTSGSSPGEADTQYF
>.|TRBV29-1|TRBJ2-7|many
TGCAGCGCCGCGATCAGGGTTGGGTACGAGCAGTACTTC
CSAAIRVGYEQYF
>.|TRBV18|TRBJ2-5|many
TGTGCCAGCTCACCCGAACAAGAGACCCAGTACTTC
CASSPEQETQYF
>TRBD1|TRBV20-1|TRBJ1-4|.
TGCAGTGCACAGACAGGGGGGGGAGAAAAACTGTTTTTT
CSAQTGGGEKLFF
>.|TRBV20-1|TRBJ1-2|many
TGCAGTGCCTGGACGGGAGGGGATGGCTACACCTTC
CSAWTGGDGYTF
>.|TRBV4-1|TRBJ2-3|.
TGCGCCAGCAGCCCGGGCACAGATACGCAGTATTTT
CASSPGTDTQYF
>TRBD1|TRBV7-9|TRBJ1-1|many
TGTGCCAGCAGCGGATTGACAGGGTATGAAGCTTTCTTT
CASSGLTGYEAFF
>TRBD1|TRBV28|TRBJ1-2|many
TGTGCCAGCAGTTTAGCAGGGGGGGCAGACTATGGCTACACCTTC
CASSLAGGADYGYTF
>.|TRBV5-4|TRBJ2-5|few
TGTGCCAGCAGCTTGGTTTCCGGGGAGACCCAGTACTTC
CASSLVSGETQYF
>.|TRBV19|TRBJ2-4|.
TGTGCCAGTAGTATCGACAGAGAAAACATTCAGTACTTC
CASSIDRENIQYF
>.|TRBV13|TRBJ1-6|.
TGTGCCAGCAGCAACCGGGTGTATGGGGATAATTCACCCCTCCACTTT
CASSNRVYGDNSPLHF
>.|TRBV6-1|TRBJ2-1|many
TGTGCCAGCGGCAGGGAGAACAATGAGCAGTTCTTC
CASGRENNEQFF
>.|TRBV29-1|TRBJ1-1|many
TGCAGCGTACCCGCGTCGGAGGGCTTCTTCTCTGAAGCTTTCTTT
CSVPASEGFFSEAFF
>.|TRBV20-1|TRBJ2-1|many
TGCAGTGCCATCGACAGGTTCAGCTCCTACAATGAGCAGTTCTTC
CSAIDRFSSYNEQFF
>.|TRBV6-5|TRBJ2-7|.
TGCGCCAGCAGTTACTCGTTCGACTTGACCACCTACGAGCAGTACTTC
CASSYSFDLTTYEQYF
>TRBD1|TRBV5-6|TRBJ1-1|.
TGTGCCAGCAGCTTTGGGACAGGGGCCATGAACACTGAAGCTTTCTTT
CASSFGTGAMNTEAFF
>TRBD1|TRBV9|TRBJ2-1|few
TGTGCCAGCAGCGTAGGGACAGGGACGGTTCACAATGAGCAGTTCTTC
CASSVGTGTVHNEQFF
>.|TRBV7-9|TRBJ2-1|many
TGTGCCAGCAGCAATACCAAAACCGACCTCTACAATGAGCAGTTCTTC
CASSNTKTDLYNEQFF
>.|TRBV7-2|TRBJ2-3|.
TGTGCCAGCAGCCTGGCATTCAGCTCTAGCACAGATACGCAGTATTTT
CASSLAFSSSTDTQYF